Reported below is one TCR beta chain. Its antigen is currently unknown. The data originate from a study of long-term antiretroviral therapy in people with HIV. General study results and limits: Against controls, HIV repertoires showed narrower ranges of CDR3 length. Blood was collected between about 2004 and 2017, possibly under older ART regimens.

Germline lookup yields CDR1 MNHNY and CDR2 SVGAGI (reference sequence). The CDR3 consists of 14 residues. V lost 2 bases and J lost 5; bases outside the gene matches: 2. They ran version v3.0 of the immunoSEQ assay at survey level. The assay was immunoSEQ multiplex PCR, and TCRdb's table has in-frame clones only and misses some. This sample carries 15,000 to 20,000 clones, roughly 80% of them seen once, and the ten largest clones take roughly a tenth. Participants who had HIV were, without exception, treated in the United States. Sequencing was performed on unsorted PBMCs, taken 2.3 years after starting antiretroviral therapy. The sequence derives from a woman between 35 and 50 years old with HIV. This chain connects TRBV6-6 to TRBJ1-4; 7 bases line up with TRBD1. In DNA, the CDR3 is TGTGCCAGCAGTTACAGAGGGGGCAATGAAAAACTGTTTTTT. As protein: CASSYRGGNEKLFF.